The 26 T cell receptor beta chains in this list originate from one sample, sequenced in a study of OX40 agonist ivuxolimab in advanced cancers. Library preparation used the immunoSEQ multiplex PCR assay. Entries here come from immuneACCESS through TCRdb and include only in-frame sequences with V and J called. Some clones fail to appear in such tables; in the studies checked, an unresolved V gene covers under half of the shortfall, and the cause of the remainder is unknown. The sample data list roughly 53,000 clones, and approximately 88% of these were observed just once. The ten top clones hold roughly an eighth of the sample. The sample was CD4+ or CD8+ T cells sorted from blood, taken in a trial of the OX40 agonist ivuxolimab. The source of these receptors is an adult with an advanced solid tumor such as melanoma, head and neck, liver or kidney cancer.

The chain has TRBV5-4 and TRBJ1-1; 8 bases match TRBD1. Germline values: CDR1 SGHNT, CDR2 YYREEE (reference sequence). J gave up 4 bases and V 5 bases, and 7 bases lay outside the gene matches. This CDR3 has 14 amino acids. The CDR3 is CASRPGGASTEAFF. In DNA, the CDR3 is TGTGCCAGCAGACCAGGGGGCGCCAGCACTGAAGCTTTCTTT.

V gene TRBV19 combines with J gene TRBJ2-2; TRBD1 is a possible D gene (7 bases). The CDR3 is 15 amino acids. Germline loops: CDR1 LNHDA, CDR2 SQIVND (reference sequence). With 4 bases removed from V and 1 base from J, the gap between germline ends came to 10 bases. CDR3 amino acids: CASSNRGLNTGELFF. The CDR3 coding sequence is TGTGCCAGTAGTAACAGGGGACTGAACACCGGGGAGCTGTTTTTT.

This chain links TRBV30 with TRBJ2-3, with D possibly being TRBD2 (6 bases). Germline V CDR1 and CDR2: GTSNPN, SVGIG (reference sequence). The CDR3 covers 13 residues. Trimming stripped 1 base from V and 1 base from J, with 6 bases between. In DNA, the CDR3 is TGTGCCTGGAGTGGGAGGGGCACAGATACGCAGTATTTT. This encodes CAWSGRGTDTQYF. The complete variable domain, with remaining parts taken from reference TRBV30 and TRBJ2-3, reads SQTIHQWPATLVQPVGSPLSLECTVEGTSNPNLYWYRQAAGRGLQLLFYSVGIGQISSEVPQNLSASRPQDRQFILSSKKLLLSDSGFYLCAWSGRGTDTQYFGPGTRLTVL.

This clone was counted once. V usage is TRBV28 and J usage is TRBJ2-7; D may be TRBD1 (6 bases). This CDR3 is 15 amino acids long. V gave up 7 bases and J gave up 3 bases, with 19 bases separating them. Germline V gives CDR1 MDHEN, CDR2 SYDVKM. CDR3 amino acids: CASTDQRGIRYEQYF. CDR3 bases: TGTGCCAGCACAGACCAGAGGGGGATTCGCTACGAGCAGTACTTC.

The chain carries TRBV27 and TRBJ1-2, with 8 bases lining up with TRBD1. V shed 5 bases and J 2 bases; nucleotides not matched to a gene: 4. The CDR3 totals 14 residues. Per the germline V gene, CDR1 is MNHEY and CDR2 is SMNVEV (reference sequence). The CDR3 region is CASSIQGANYGYTF. CDR3 nucleotides: TGTGCCAGCAGTATCCAGGGGGCAAACTATGGCTACACCTTC.

The gene calls are TRBV29-1 and TRBJ2-5; a possible D gene is TRBD1 (6 bases). Germline CDR1 is SQVTM and CDR2 is ANQGSEA. Between the trimmed V and J ends, which lost 7 bases and 0 bases, there was a span of 12 bases. CDR3 size: 13 residues. CDR3 sequence: CSGSGQYQETQYF. CDR3 DNA: TGCAGCGGGAGCGGACAGTACCAAGAGACCCAGTACTTC.

The rearrangement links TRBV27 to TRBJ1-5, with D unclear. This CDR3 has 14 residues. The V gene's germline CDR1 is MNHEY and CDR2 SMNVEV (reference sequence). The V gene lost 1 base and the J gene lost 5 bases, with 9 bases spanning the gap. The CDR3 reads CASSLFPGHQPQHF. As DNA, the CDR3 is TGTGCCAGCAGTTTATTCCCAGGCCATCAGCCCCAGCATTTT.

The chain uses TRBV11-2 and TRBJ2-4; D might be TRBD2 (6 bases). Trimming removed 1 base from V and 16 bases from J, with 17 bases in between. The CDR3 length is 13 residues. Germline V gives CDR1 SGHAT, CDR2 FQNNGV. The chain's CDR3 is CASSLVDKGLLYF. The CDR3 nucleotides are TGTGCCAGCAGCTTAGTGGATAAGGGACTCCTATACTTC.

V is TRBV18 and J is TRBJ1-3; D not resolved. The CDR3 spans 15 residues. V lost 0 bases and J 0 bases, leaving 6 bases between the germline ends. Germline values: CDR1 KGHSH, CDR2 LQKENI. The CDR3 DNA is TGTGCCAGCTCACCACCGGGGTACTCTGGAAACACCATATATTTT. It is translated as CASSPPGYSGNTIYF.

As DNA, the CDR3 is TGTGCCAGTAATCCCGGAGTGGAGCGTGAGACCCAGTACTTC. It yields the protein CASNPGVERETQYF. The chain is built from TRBV19 and TRBJ2-5; D ambiguous. Trimming took 7 bases from V and 5 from J, leaving 17 bases between them. The CDR3 length is 14 residues. Per germline, CDR1 LNHDA and CDR2 SQIVND (reference sequence).

The sample holds one count of this clone. The gene calls are TRBV11-2 and TRBJ2-5; D gene uncertain. Germline V gene data show CDR1 as SGHAT and CDR2 as FQNNGV. V lost 5 bases to trimming and J lost 0 bases, with 13 bases between them. This CDR3 region has 15 residues. CDR3 in amino acids: CASSISPGDQETQYF. The CDR3 DNA reads as TGTGCCAGCAGCATTAGCCCCGGAGACCAAGAGACCCAGTACTTC.

J is TRBJ2-2 and V is TRBV7-9; D unclear. The CDR3 extends over 14 amino acids. V lost 2 bases to trimming and J lost 0 bases, with 4 bases between them. Germline V CDR1 and CDR2: SEHNR, FQNEAQ (reference sequence). The CDR3 region is CASSLLANTGELFF. In DNA, the CDR3 is TGTGCCAGCAGCTTACTCGCGAACACCGGGGAGCTGTTTTTT.

The V and J genes are TRBV5-5 and TRBJ2-5, with 9 bases lining up with TRBD2. The germline CDR1 and CDR2 sequences are SGHKS and YYEKEE (reference sequence). This CDR3 is built from 15 residues. V shed 2 bases, J shed 4 bases, and the junction held 6 bases outside the gene matches. CDR3 in DNA: TGTGCCAGCAGCTTCGGGACTAGCATCCCAGAGACCCAGTACTTC. Amino acids: CASSFGTSIPETQYF.

To note about this clone: Other DNA sequences in the sample encode the same CDR3. The chain is built from TRBV7-9 and TRBJ1-2; the D is unclear. The CDR3 contains 13 residues. Trimming pared 1 base from V and 3 bases from J, leaving 6 bases between. Germline loops: CDR1 SEHNR, CDR2 FQNEAQ (reference sequence). The CDR3 DNA sequence: TGTGCCAGCAGCTTAGGGTCCGACTATGGCTACACCTTC. Translation gives CASSLGSDYGYTF.

This clone was seen more than once but under ten times. The genes are TRBV7-6 and TRBJ2-5, with unresolved D. Germline loops: CDR1 SGHVS, CDR2 FNYEAQ. V was cut by 8 bases and J by 0 bases, with 7 bases left in between. The CDR3 extends over 12 amino acids. Written as DNA, the CDR3 is TGTGCCAGCGGCACGGACCAAGAGACCCAGTACTTC. It translates to CASGTDQETQYF.

This chain joins TRBV5-5 and TRBJ2-4; D unclear. The CDR3 extends over 16 amino acids. The germline V gene has CDR1 SGHKS and CDR2 YYEKEE (reference sequence). V was pared by 1 base and J by 1 base, with 12 bases between. The CDR3 here is CASSLTIGEAKNIQYF. The CDR3 coding sequence is TGTGCCAGCAGCTTGACTATAGGAGAGGCCAAAAACATTCAGTACTTC.

The gene calls are TRBV7-2 and TRBJ1-4; 9 positions agree with TRBD1. This CDR3 has 16 residues. Losses at the gene ends were 5 bases for V and 0 bases for J; bases not matched to a gene: 4. The germline V gene has CDR1 SGHTA and CDR2 FQGNSA. The CDR3 DNA follows: TGTGCCAGCAGCCCCGGACAGGGGACAACTAATGAAAAACTGTTTTTT. It encodes CASSPGQGTTNEKLFF.

This chain joins TRBV13 and TRBJ2-3, with TRBD2 as a possible D gene (6 bases). V lost 5 bases, J lost 2 bases, and 14 bases lay in between. CDR3 length equals 15 residues. Germline V lookup: CDR1 PRHDT, CDR2 FYEKMQ (reference sequence). As DNA, the CDR3 is TGTGCCAGCAGCCCTTTCGGGAGTATCACAGATACGCAGTATTTT. Translating it yields CASSPFGSITDTQYF.

The chain couples TRBV30 to TRBJ2-1; no definite D call. Trimming left V 1 base short and J 8 bases short, with 9 bases between. The germline gives CDR1 GTSNPN, CDR2 SVGIG (reference sequence). The CDR3 has 12 amino acids. The CDR3 is CAWSGGGYEQFF. The CDR3 DNA is TGTGCCTGGAGTGGTGGCGGATATGAGCAGTTCTTC. The whole variable domain, remainder taken from reference TRBV30 and TRBJ2-1, is SQTIHQWPATLVQPVGSPLSLECTVEGTSNPNLYWYRQAAGRGLQLLFYSVGIGQISSEVPQNLSASRPQDRQFILSSKKLLLSDSGFYLCAWSGGGYEQFFGPGTRLTVL.

The V gene is TRBV10-3, the J gene TRBJ1-5; D call uncertain. The germline V gene encodes CDR1 ENHRY and CDR2 SYGVKD. Trimming removed 6 bases at V and 6 bases at J, with 12 bases between. This CDR3 is built from 13 residues. The CDR3 region has the DNA TGTGCCATCAGGATCAAAGGGAGTCAGCCCCAGCATTTT. Its translation is CAIRIKGSQPQHF.

This clone was found a few times. The rearrangement links TRBV5-1 to TRBJ2-5; TRBD2 matches at 8 bases. The CDR3 is made up of 15 amino acids. Unmatched junction bases numbered 9, after V lost 4 bases and J lost 4 bases. Germline CDR1 SGHRS, CDR2 YFSETQ. CDR3 loop: CASSLGVSGIETQYF. The CDR3 coding sequence is TGCGCCAGCAGCCTCGGTGTTAGCGGGATAGAGACCCAGTACTTC.

The sample holds one count of this clone. The rearrangement uses TRBV30 and TRBJ1-1, with TRBD1 matching 10 bases. The CDR3 spans 15 residues. V dropped 3 bases and J dropped 8; count of bases not matched to a gene: 12. Germline V gene sequence: CDR1 GTSNPN, CDR2 SVGIG (reference sequence). The CDR3 nucleotides are TGTGCCTGGAGGCCTACGACAGGGGGCGGACACGAAGCTTTCTTT. Translating gives CAWRPTTGGGHEAFF. The full variable domain, in which reference TRBV30 and TRBJ1-1 provide the parts outside the CDR3, is SQTIHQWPATLVQPVGSPLSLECTVEGTSNPNLYWYRQAAGRGLQLLFYSVGIGQISSEVPQNLSASRPQDRQFILSSKKLLLSDSGFYLCAWRPTTGGGHEAFFGQGTRLTVV.

The rearrangement joins TRBV5-1 to TRBJ2-3, with 7 bases that match TRBD1. The CDR3 length is 17 residues. V lost 0 bases, J lost 3 bases, and 10 bases stayed unmatched. Germline V gene sequence: CDR1 SGHRS, CDR2 YFSETQ. CDR3 loop: CASSLALGSGGTDTQYF. CDR3 bases: TGCGCCAGCAGCTTGGCCTTGGGGTCAGGGGGAACAGATACGCAGTATTTT.

The rearrangement joins TRBV7-2 to TRBJ2-7; D call uncertain. The germline gives CDR1 SGHTA, CDR2 FQGNSA. This CDR3 is 13 amino acids long. The V and J ends lost 5 bases and 3 bases respectively, with 11 bases between them. The chain's CDR3 is CASSRNYNYEQYF. The CDR3 nucleotides are TGTGCCAGCAGCCGAAACTACAACTACGAGCAGTACTTC.

This clone is a singleton in its sample. The chain recombines TRBV2 with TRBJ1-1; D gene ambiguous. Trimming stripped 10 bases from V and 8 bases from J, with 14 bases between. The germline V gene encodes CDR1 SNHLY and CDR2 FYNNEI. The CDR3 is 11 amino acids. In DNA form, the CDR3 reads TGTGCCACCAAGCGAGAGTGGGAAGCTTTCTTT. It codes for CATKREWEAFF.

The chain is built from TRBV7-9 and TRBJ2-2, with 13 bases lining up with TRBD2. This CDR3 spans 18 amino acids. Germline values: CDR1 SEHNR, CDR2 FQNEAQ (reference sequence). Germline trimming cut 5 bases from V and 4 bases from J; bases unmatched to any gene: 10. CDR3 in amino acids: CASSPWTSGRRGTGELFF. CDR3 nucleotide sequence: TGTGCCAGCAGCCCTTGGACTAGCGGGAGAAGGGGCACCGGGGAGCTGTTTTTT.